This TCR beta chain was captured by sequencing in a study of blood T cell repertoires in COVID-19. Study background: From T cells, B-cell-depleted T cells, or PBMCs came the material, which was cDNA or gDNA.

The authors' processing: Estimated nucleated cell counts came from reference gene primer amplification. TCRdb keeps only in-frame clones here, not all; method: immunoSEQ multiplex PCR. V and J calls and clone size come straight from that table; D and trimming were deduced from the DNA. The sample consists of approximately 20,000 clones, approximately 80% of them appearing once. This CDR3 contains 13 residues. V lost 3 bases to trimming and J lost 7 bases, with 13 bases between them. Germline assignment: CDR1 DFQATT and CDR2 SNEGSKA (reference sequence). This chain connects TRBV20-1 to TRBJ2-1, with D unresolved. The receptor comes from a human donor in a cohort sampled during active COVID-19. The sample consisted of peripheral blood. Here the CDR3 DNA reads TGCAGTGCTAGTGTAACAGCTAAGAATGAGCAGTTCTTC. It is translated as CSASVTAKNEQFF.